The clone carrying this T cell receptor (beta chain) was observed at least ten times. Authors of the study amplified TCR beta CDR3 regions from RNA transcripts. HTBI primers were used for first-round RT-PCR of the TCR CDR3. Via MiXCR, TCRdb re-called the multiplex PCR reads, giving one row per CDR3 protein. The data show about half a million distinct CDR3 sequences, roughly 21% seen once. This record belongs to a study of T cells in Graves' hyperthyroidism and ophthalmopathy. V was trimmed by 0 bases and J by 4 bases, leaving 10 bases between them. Per the germline V gene, CDR1 is LNHNV and CDR2 is YYDKDF (reference sequence). The CDR3 extends over 15 amino acids.

The chain uses TRBV15 and TRBJ1-5, with no clear D. The sequence was collected from a man aged 35-49 years with Graves' ophthalmopathy. Input material: blood. For the CDR3, the DNA is TGTGCCACCAGCAGAGATTTAAGGAGTAATCAGCCCCAGCATTTT. Translation: CATSRDLRSNQPQHF.